The 14 T cell receptor beta chains below all came from one sample that was sequenced in a study of blood T cells in healthy people across ages. A second PCR of roughly 7 to 11 cycles used a sample-barcoded 5' primer and a J-beta primer mix. Via MiXCR, TCRdb re-called the 5' RACE reads, giving one row per CDR3 protein. Counted here are some 1,000,000 distinct CDR3 sequences, about 25% occurring once; the ten biggest clones make up about 0.72%. These data are also associated with another study on T cells of mothers and their children.

Input material: blood. The receptors shown here come from a girl aged 2-10 years in good health.

V gene TRBV12-3 or TRBV12-4 combines with J gene TRBJ2-7, with TRBD2 identical over 8 bases. The DNA end favors TRBJ2-5, so the J call may be wrong. The CDR3 spans 15 residues. In DNA, the CDR3 is TGTGCCAGCAGCCCGGGACTAGTGGGGCAAGAGACCCAGTACTTC. As protein: CASSPGLVGQETQYF.

This chain connects TRBV28 to TRBJ2-6; possibly TRBD2 for D (5 bases). The CDR3 runs to 16 residues. V was trimmed by 6 bases and J by 0 bases, leaving 12 bases between them. The germline V gene encodes CDR1 MDHEN and CDR2 SYDVKM. CDR3 coding DNA: TGTGCCAGCAGGGGCCTGGGGAGCTCTGGGGCCAACGTCCTGACTTTC. Protein: CASRGLGSSGANVLTF.

The genes are TRBV29-1 and TRBJ2-7; D is undetermined. Trimming removed 1 base at V and 2 bases at J, with 18 bases between. Germline CDR1 SQVTM, CDR2 ANQGSEA. This CDR3 spans 16 amino acids. The CDR3 region has the DNA TGCAGCGTTGAAGTTCCAGATCCAATCGGCCCCTACGAGCAGTACTTC. It yields the protein CSVEVPDPIGPYEQYF.

This clonotype has only a few counts. CDR3 loop: CASSLSQDRTSPLHF. In nucleotides, the CDR3 is TGTGCCAGCAGCTTAAGTCAGGACCGGACTTCACCCCTCCACTTT. V gene TRBV13 combines with J gene TRBJ1-6, with unresolved D. The CDR3 is made up of 15 amino acids. Looked up from germline, CDR1 is PRHDT and CDR2 is FYEKMQ (reference sequence). The V and J ends lost 2 bases and 9 bases respectively, with 14 bases between them.

This clonotype has only a few counts. The chain uses TRBV5-6 and TRBJ2-5, with 7 bases matching TRBD1. J lost 5 bases, V lost 0 bases, and 7 bases had no gene match. Germline CDR1 SGHDT, CDR2 YYEEEE. This CDR3 spans 15 amino acids. CDR3 sequence reads: CASSLVEGARETQYF. In DNA form, the CDR3 reads TGTGCCAGCAGCTTGGTTGAGGGGGCGCGGGAGACCCAGTACTTC.

The rearrangement joins TRBV12-3 or TRBV12-4 to TRBJ2-3; 9 bases line up with TRBD1. The CDR3 spans 15 residues. The V and J ends lost 3 bases and 4 bases, in that order; junction bases with no gene match: 5. CDR3: CASSFRTGVPDTQYF. CDR3 bases: TGTGCCAGCAGTTTTAGGACAGGGGTTCCAGATACGCAGTATTTT.

This clonotype was detected only a few times. J is TRBJ2-3 and V is TRBV20-1, with 10 bases identical to TRBD2. The CDR3 totals 15 residues. V dropped 6 bases and J dropped 2; count of bases not matched to a gene: 8. In germline, CDR1 is DFQATT, CDR2 SNEGSKA (reference sequence). The CDR3, as DNA: TGCAGTGCACCGGGCCTAGCGGGAGACACAGATACGCAGTATTTT. Translating gives CSAPGLAGDTDTQYF.

The V gene is TRBV19, the J gene TRBJ2-5; D tentatively reads TRBD1 or TRBD2 (5 bases each). The end of the DNA is better explained by TRBJ2-7, so the J call may be wrong. CDR1 LNHDA and CDR2 SQIVND come from the germline V gene (reference sequence). This CDR3 region has 15 residues. The CDR3 bases are TGTGCCAGTAGTTTGGGACGGGGAAATATCTACGAGCAGTACTTC. As protein: CASSLGRGNIYEQYF.

This clonotype was found a few times. This chain links TRBV7-9 with TRBJ1-5; TRBD1 matches 7 bases. This CDR3 is 16 amino acids long. Germline CDR1 SEHNR, CDR2 FQNEAQ (reference sequence). Trimming took 5 bases from V and 6 from J; bases not matched to a gene: 13. CDR3 residues: CASSAGTVFSGQPQHF. The CDR3 region has the DNA TGTGCCAGCAGCGCCGGGACAGTTTTCTCTGGTCAGCCCCAGCATTTT.

About this clonotype: This could be a read error, since a much larger clone is one nucleotide away. The chain is built from TRBV7-2 and TRBJ2-3; 12 bases match TRBD2. With 6 bases clipped from V and 4 bases from J, the junction kept 5 bases outside the gene matches. Germline assignment: CDR1 SGHTA and CDR2 FQGNSA. The CDR3 runs 15 residues. Written as DNA, the CDR3 is TGTGCCAGCAGTTGGACTAGCGGGAAGTCAGATACGCAGTATTTT. Translation: CASSWTSGKSDTQYF.

This clonotype was seen a few times. This could be a read error, since a much larger clone is one nucleotide away. V gene TRBV9 combines with J gene TRBJ2-1; D assignment may be TRBD1 or TRBD2 (7 bases each). The CDR3 is 17 residues long. CDR1 SGDLS and CDR2 YYNGEE come from the germline V gene. The chain's CDR3 is CASSVGQTGGPNNGQFF. CDR3 nucleotide sequence: TGTGCCAGCAGCGTGGGACAGACGGGGGGCCCGAACAATGGGCAGTTCTTC.

The chain joins TRBV7-9 to TRBJ2-5; perhaps TRBD1 as D (6 bases). The germline V gene has CDR1 SEHNR and CDR2 FQNEAQ (reference sequence). This CDR3 region has 15 residues. The V end lost 6 bases, the J end lost 5 bases, and 19 bases lay between the germline ends. This chain's CDR3 is CASSPEDHDRETQYF. CDR3 bases: TGTGCCAGCAGTCCCGAGGACCACGACAGGGAGACCCAGTACTTC.

This clonotype was observed a handful of times. The chain combines TRBV10-3 with TRBJ2-3, with 8 bases fitting TRBD2. V lost 6 bases, J lost 2 bases, and 16 bases stayed unmatched. This CDR3 contains 18 residues. Germline CDR1 ENHRY, CDR2 SYGVKD. CDR3 bases: TGTGCCATCAGCGGGACCCTCTCCCAGCGGGGGTCCACAGATACGCAGTATTTT. Protein sequence: CAISGTLSQRGSTDTQYF.

This clonotype was seen more than once but under ten times. The chain uses TRBV10-3 and TRBJ2-1, with TRBD2 matching 16 bases. Losses at the gene ends were 2 bases for V and 6 bases for J; bases not matched to a gene: 4. This CDR3 is built from 17 residues. Per germline, CDR1 ENHRY and CDR2 SYGVKD. The CDR3 sequence is CAISEPGLAGGPNEQFF. The CDR3 nucleotides read TGTGCCATCAGTGAGCCGGGACTAGCGGGAGGGCCCAATGAGCAGTTCTTC.